Listed below are T cell receptor beta chains from one sample, sequenced in a study of CD8 T cells in Susac syndrome. TCRdb re-derived calls from the immunoSEQ multiplex PCR reads in MiXCR, one entry per CDR3 protein. This table holds more than 95,000 distinct CDR3 sequences, more than 80% found once. The source material was CD8+ T cells from PBMCs. Source of these receptors: a human donor with multiple sclerosis. The CDR3 runs from the conserved cysteine through the conserved F or W. D genes are given only for firm matches. Rows may omit the clone size; those that give it use once, few, many or a size class.

TRBV28	TRBJ2-5	-	13	TRBD1	TGTGCCAGCAGTTTCGGGACAGGGCAGACCCAGTACTTC	CASSFGTGQTQYF
TRBV20-1	TRBJ2-1	-	10	-	TGCAGCGTAGGCTACAATGAGCAGTTCTTC	CSVGYNEQFF
TRBV7-2	TRBJ2-3	-	17	TRBD2	TGTGCCAGCAGCTTAGTGGCTAGCGGGAGGGGCACAGATACGCAGTATTTT	CASSLVASGRGTDTQYF
TRBV7-9	TRBJ1-1	-	13	-	TGTGCCAGCAGCCACGGGGGTGGGACTGAAGCTTTCTTT	CASSHGGGTEAFF
TRBV29-1	TRBJ2-3	-	15	-	TGCAGCGTTGAAAGGGCGGAAACCCGCGCAGATACGCAGTATTTT	CSVERAETRADTQYF
TRBV5-4	TRBJ2-4	-	17	TRBD2	TGTGCCAGCAGCCGGCTGACTAGCGGACCTACCTCAAACATTCAGTACTTC	CASSRLTSGPTSNIQYF
TRBV7-6	TRBJ2-5	-	13	TRBD1	TGTGCCAGCAGGCCACAGGGGAACGAGACCCAGTACTTC	CASRPQGNETQYF
TRBV15	TRBJ2-7	once	15	TRBD1	TGTGCCACCAGCAGTACAGGGGGAAACTCCTACGAGCAGTACTTC	CATSSTGGNSYEQYF
TRBV9	TRBJ1-2	once	12	-	TGTGCCAGCAACGTAGCTAACTATGGCTACACCTTC	CASNVANYGYTF
TRBV2	TRBJ2-5	once	15	TRBD2	TGTGCCAGCAGTGCTAGCGGGGGAGCTCAAGAGACCCAGTACTTC	CASSASGGAQETQYF
TRBV6-5	TRBJ2-5	-	15	-	TGTGCCAGCAGGTATCCCGGGGACCCCTCGAAGACCCAGTACTTC	CASRYPGDPSKTQYF
TRBV5-4	TRBJ2-2	-	13	-	TGTGCCAGCAGCCCTGGGCCTTCCGGGGAGCTGTTTTTT	CASSPGPSGELFF
TRBV5-1	TRBJ1-1	-	14	TRBD1	TGCGCCAGCAGCTTTCGAACAGGGGGGGCTGAAGCTTTCTTT	CASSFRTGGAEAFF
TRBV7-9	TRBJ1-1	-	14	-	TGTGCCAGCAGACGGACAGAAATGAACACTGAAGCTTTCTTT	CASRRTEMNTEAFF
TRBV6-2/TRBV6-3	TRBJ2-1	-	15	TRBD2	TGTGCCAGCACGGGCGGGAGGGTTGTCTACAATGAGCAGTTCTTC	CASTGGRVVYNEQFF
TRBV3-1	TRBJ1-5	-	16	-	TGTGCCAGCAGCCAAGAACATGGTCAGGACTCGGAGCCCCAGCATTTT	CASSQEHGQDSEPQHF
TRBV27	TRBJ2-4	-	13	TRBD1	TGTGCCAGCAGTTCGACAGGGCCAGACATTCAGTACTTC	CASSSTGPDIQYF
TRBV7-9	TRBJ1-1	-	14	-	TGTGCCAGCTCGCTAGGAGGGATTGGGACTGAAGCTTTCTTT	CASSLGGIGTEAFF
TRBV7-9	TRBJ1-2	-	12	-	TGTGCCAGCAGAGATGAGATCGATGGCTACACCTTC	CASRDEIDGYTF
TRBV27	TRBJ1-1	-	14	-	TGTGCCAGCAGTATTCGCAGCGGGGGCACTGAAGCTTTCTTT	CASSIRSGGTEAFF
TRBV3-1	TRBJ2-7	few	14	TRBD1	TGTGCCAGCAGCACCGCAGGGGGCGGTTACGAGCAGTACTTC	CASSTAGGGYEQYF
TRBV30	TRBJ2-1	-	12	-	TGTGCCTGGAGTGTGGGTCACAATGAGCAGTTCTTC	CAWSVGHNEQFF
TRBV5-1	TRBJ1-6	once	12	-	TGCGCCAGCACCTCAGGGAGTTCACCCCTCCACTTT	CASTSGSSPLHF
TRBV6-2/TRBV6-3	TRBJ2-3	-	14	TRBD2	TGTGCCAGCAGACCTAGCGGGGTGAGGGATACGCAGTATTTT	CASRPSGVRDTQYF
TRBV14	TRBJ2-2	-	17	-	TGTGCCAGCAGTCCCCGTAGGGGGGCCCGCCTGGGCGGGGAGCTGTTTTTT	CASSPRRGARLGGELFF
TRBV5-4	TRBJ2-2	-	16	TRBD1	TGTGCCAGCAGCCCCCGGACAGGGTCGAACACCGGGGAGCTGTTTTTT	CASSPRTGSNTGELFF
TRBV4-1	TRBJ2-7	-	13	-	TGCGCCAGCAGCCCGACGGGGTCCCACGAGCAGTACTTC	CASSPTGSHEQYF
TRBV30	TRBJ2-5	-	10	-	TGTGCCTGGGGTGTGGAGACCCAGTACTTC	CAWGVETQYF
TRBV7-9	TRBJ2-1	-	18	TRBD2	TGTGCCAGCAGCCCTAGACTAGTCGGGGAGGGCTCCTACAATGAGCAGTTCTTC	CASSPRLVGEGSYNEQFF
TRBV5-1	TRBJ1-5	-	13	-	TGCGCCAGCAGCTTGGCTGTTAATCAGCCCCAGCATTTT	CASSLAVNQPQHF
TRBV3-1	TRBJ2-5	-	15	-	TGTGCCAGCAGCTTGACGCTAGGGGCGGGGGAGACCCAGTACTTC	CASSLTLGAGETQYF
TRBV3-1	TRBJ2-1	-	14	-	TGTGCCAGCAGCCACAACCGGTCCTCCAATGAGCAGTTCTTC	CASSHNRSSNEQFF
TRBV3-1	TRBJ2-7	-	13	-	TGTGCCAGCAGCCTTTTAGGGAGCTACGAGCAGTACTTC	CASSLLGSYEQYF
TRBV11-2	TRBJ2-5	-	13	-	TGTGCCAGCAGCTTAGATTACACGGAGACCCAGTACTTC	CASSLDYTETQYF
TRBV15	TRBJ2-1	-	17	TRBD2	TGTGCCACCAGCAGCCAGGACGGGACTAGCGGGAGGAATGAGCAGTTCTTC	CATSSQDGTSGRNEQFF